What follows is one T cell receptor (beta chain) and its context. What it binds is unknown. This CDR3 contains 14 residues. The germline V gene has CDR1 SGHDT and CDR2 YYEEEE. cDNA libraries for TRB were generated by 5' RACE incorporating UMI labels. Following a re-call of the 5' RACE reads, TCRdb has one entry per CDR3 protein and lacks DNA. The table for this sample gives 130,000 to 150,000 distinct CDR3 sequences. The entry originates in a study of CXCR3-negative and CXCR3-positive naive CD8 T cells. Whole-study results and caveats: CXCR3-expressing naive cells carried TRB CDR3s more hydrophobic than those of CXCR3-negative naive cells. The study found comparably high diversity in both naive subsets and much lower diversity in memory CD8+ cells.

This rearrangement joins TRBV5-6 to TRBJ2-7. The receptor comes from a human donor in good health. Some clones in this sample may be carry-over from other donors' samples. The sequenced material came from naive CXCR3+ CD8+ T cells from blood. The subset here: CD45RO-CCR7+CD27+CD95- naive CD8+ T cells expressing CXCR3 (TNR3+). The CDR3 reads CASSLWRLGYEQYF.